This TCR beta chain was sequenced for a study of T cell changes during pregnancy in multiple sclerosis. Using immunoSEQ multiplex PCR, the repertoire was profiled, and TCRdb retains in-frame clones only, with some absent. The sample has fewer than 50,000 clones; about 90% are singletons. This CDR3 has 15 amino acids. The germline V gene has CDR1 MGHRA and CDR2 YSYEKL. The trim removed 4 bases at V and 2 bases at J, leaving 6 bases unmatched. This TCR was recovered from a female donor with multiple sclerosis, enrolled in a pregnancy study. The J gene is TRBJ2-3, the V gene TRBV4-1; 7 positions match TRBD1. Sequences were derived from CD8+ T cells from peripheral blood mononuclear cells, sampled in the first trimester of pregnancy. CDR3 DNA: TGCGCCAGCAGCCCTCCGGGACAGAACACAGATACGCAGTATTTT. It yields the protein CASSPPGQNTDTQYF.